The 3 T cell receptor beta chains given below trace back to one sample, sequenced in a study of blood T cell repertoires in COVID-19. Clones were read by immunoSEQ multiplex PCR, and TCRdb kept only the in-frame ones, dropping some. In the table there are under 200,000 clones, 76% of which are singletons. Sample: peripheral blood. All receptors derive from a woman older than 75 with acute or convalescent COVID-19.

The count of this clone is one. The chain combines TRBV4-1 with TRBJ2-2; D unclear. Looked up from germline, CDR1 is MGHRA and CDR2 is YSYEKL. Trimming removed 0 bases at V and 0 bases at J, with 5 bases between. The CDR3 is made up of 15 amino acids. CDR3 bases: TGCGCCAGCAGCCAAGATCGCGCGAACACCGGGGAGCTGTTTTTT. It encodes CASSQDRANTGELFF.

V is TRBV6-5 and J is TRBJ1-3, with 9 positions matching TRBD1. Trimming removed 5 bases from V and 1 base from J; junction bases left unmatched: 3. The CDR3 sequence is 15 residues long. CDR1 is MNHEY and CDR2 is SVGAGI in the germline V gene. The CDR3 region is CASSTGGTSGNTIYF. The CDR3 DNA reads TGTGCCAGCAGTACAGGGGGCACTTCTGGAAACACCATATATTTT.

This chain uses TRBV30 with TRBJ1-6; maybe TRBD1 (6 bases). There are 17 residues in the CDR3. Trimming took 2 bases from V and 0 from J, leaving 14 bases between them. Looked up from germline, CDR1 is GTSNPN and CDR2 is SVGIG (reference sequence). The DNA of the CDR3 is TGTGCCTGGAGTACCCGGGGGGCACGCTCCTATAATTCACCCCTCCACTTT. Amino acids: CAWSTRGARSYNSPLHF.